Below, one TCR beta chain is given with its context. The antigen is not known. These data belong to a study of T cell responses to AZD1222 COVID-19 vaccine. Study-wide results and limits: Among the donors, most were white British and more were female, and clonal diversity was possibly underestimated.

Analysis merged second doses at about 4 or about 12 weeks. Repertoires were generated with immunoSEQ multiplex PCR, while TCRdb's copy carries only in-frame clones and drops some. The sample has over 130,000 clones, 92% seen once. CDR3 length: 17 residues. The germline V gene has CDR1 KGHSH and CDR2 LQKENI. Trimming cost V 3 bases and J 0 bases; bases outside gene matches: 9. This sample comprised peripheral blood, obtained 28 days after the second AZD1222 dose. The origin of this receptor is an adult who received the AZD1222 COVID-19 vaccine. V gene TRBV18 combines with J gene TRBJ1-2, with 8 positions matching TRBD1. The DNA for the CDR3 is TGTGCCAGCTCACCGTCCCGGGACAGGATCACTAACTATGGCTACACCTTC. Translating gives CASSPSRDRITNYGYTF.